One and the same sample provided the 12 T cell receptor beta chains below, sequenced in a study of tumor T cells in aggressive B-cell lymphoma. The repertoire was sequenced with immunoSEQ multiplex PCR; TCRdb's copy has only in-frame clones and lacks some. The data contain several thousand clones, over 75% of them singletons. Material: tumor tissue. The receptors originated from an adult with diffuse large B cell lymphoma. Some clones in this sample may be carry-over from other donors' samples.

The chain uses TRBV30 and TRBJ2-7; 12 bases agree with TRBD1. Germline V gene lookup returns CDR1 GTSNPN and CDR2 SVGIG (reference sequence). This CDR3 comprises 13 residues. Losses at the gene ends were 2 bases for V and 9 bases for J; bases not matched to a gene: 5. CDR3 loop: CAWSIGTGGGQYF. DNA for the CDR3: TGTGCCTGGAGTATAGGGACAGGGGGCGGGCAGTACTTC.

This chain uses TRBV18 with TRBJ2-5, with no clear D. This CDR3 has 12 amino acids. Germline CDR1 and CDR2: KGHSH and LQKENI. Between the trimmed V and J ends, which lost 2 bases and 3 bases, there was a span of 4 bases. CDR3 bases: TGTGCCAGCTCACCAATCGAAGAGACCCAGTACTTC. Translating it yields CASSPIEETQYF. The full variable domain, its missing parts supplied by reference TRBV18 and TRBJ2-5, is NAGVMQNPRHLVRRRGQEARLRCSPMKGHSHVYWYRQLPEEGLKFMVYLQKENIIDESGMPKERFSAEFPKEGPSILRIQQVVRGDSAAYFCASSPIEETQYFGPGTRLLVL.

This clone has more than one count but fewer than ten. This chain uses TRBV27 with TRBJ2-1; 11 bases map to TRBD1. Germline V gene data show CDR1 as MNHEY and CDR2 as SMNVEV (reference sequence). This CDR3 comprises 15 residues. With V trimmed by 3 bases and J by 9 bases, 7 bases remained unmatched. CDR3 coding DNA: TGTGCCAGCAGTTTTTCGGGACAGGGGGTCGTTGAGCAGTTCTTC. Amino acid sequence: CASSFSGQGVVEQFF.

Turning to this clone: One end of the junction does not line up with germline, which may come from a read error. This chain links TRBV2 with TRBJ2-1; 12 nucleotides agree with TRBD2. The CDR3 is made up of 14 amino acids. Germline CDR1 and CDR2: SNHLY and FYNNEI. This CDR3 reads CVSIWTSGNYEQFF. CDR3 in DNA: TGTGTCAGCATTTGGACTAGCGGGAATTATGAGCAGTTCTTC.

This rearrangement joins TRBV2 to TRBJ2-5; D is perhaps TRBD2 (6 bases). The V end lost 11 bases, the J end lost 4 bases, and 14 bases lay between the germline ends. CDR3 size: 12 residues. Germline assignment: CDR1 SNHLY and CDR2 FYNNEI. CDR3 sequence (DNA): TGTGCCCCCGGCGGGGATGGAGAGACCCAGTACTTC. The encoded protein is CAPGGDGETQYF.

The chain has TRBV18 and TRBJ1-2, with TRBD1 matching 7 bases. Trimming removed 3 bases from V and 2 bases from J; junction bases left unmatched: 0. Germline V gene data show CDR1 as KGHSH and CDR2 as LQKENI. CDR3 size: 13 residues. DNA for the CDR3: TGTGCCAGCTCACCGGGACAGAACTATGGCTACACCTTC. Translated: CASSPGQNYGYTF.

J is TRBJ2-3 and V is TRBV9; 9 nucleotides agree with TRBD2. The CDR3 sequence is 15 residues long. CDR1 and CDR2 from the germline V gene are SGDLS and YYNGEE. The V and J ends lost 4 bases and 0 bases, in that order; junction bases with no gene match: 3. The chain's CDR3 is CASSQTSGSTDTQYF. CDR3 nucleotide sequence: TGTGCCAGCAGCCAAACTAGCGGGAGCACAGATACGCAGTATTTT.

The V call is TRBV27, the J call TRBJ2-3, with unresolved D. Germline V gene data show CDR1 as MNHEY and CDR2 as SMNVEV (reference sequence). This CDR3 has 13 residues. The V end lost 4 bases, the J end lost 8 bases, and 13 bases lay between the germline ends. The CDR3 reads CASSSTPHGTQYF. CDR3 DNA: TGTGCCAGCAGTTCGACTCCCCATGGTACGCAGTATTTT.

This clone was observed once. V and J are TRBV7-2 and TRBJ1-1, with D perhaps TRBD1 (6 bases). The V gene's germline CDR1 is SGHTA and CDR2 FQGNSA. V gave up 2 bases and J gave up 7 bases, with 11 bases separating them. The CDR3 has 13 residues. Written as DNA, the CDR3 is TGTGCCAGCAGCTTAATGGGGGCGGTTGAAGCTTTCTTT. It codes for CASSLMGAVEAFF.

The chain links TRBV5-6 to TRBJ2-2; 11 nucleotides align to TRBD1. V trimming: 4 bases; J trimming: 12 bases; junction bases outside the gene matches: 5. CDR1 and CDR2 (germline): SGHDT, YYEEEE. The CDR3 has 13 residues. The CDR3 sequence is CASSRGQGEKLFF. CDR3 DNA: TGTGCCAGCAGCCGGGGACAGGGGGAAAAGCTGTTTTTT.

CDR3 sequence: CASTLTKTGNTEAFF. CDR3 in DNA: TGTGCCAGCACCCTAACGAAGACAGGGAACACTGAAGCTTTCTTT. The chain recombines TRBV18 with TRBJ1-1, with a tentative D call TRBD1 (6 bases). The CDR3 runs 15 residues. Per germline, CDR1 KGHSH and CDR2 LQKENI. V was clipped by 8 bases and J by 1 base, with 17 bases between them.

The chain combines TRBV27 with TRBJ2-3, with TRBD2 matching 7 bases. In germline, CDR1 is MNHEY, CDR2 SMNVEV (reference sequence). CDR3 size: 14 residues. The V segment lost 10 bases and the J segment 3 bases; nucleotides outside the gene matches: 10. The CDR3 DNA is TGTGCCACCATGGAAGCGGGGTGGACAGATACGCAGTATTTT. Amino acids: CATMEAGWTDTQYF.